These T cell receptor beta chains were read from a single sample in a study of T cells in Graves' hyperthyroidism and ophthalmopathy. MiXCR, applied by TCRdb to the multiplex PCR reads, yields one record per CDR3 protein. The profile covers 500,000 to 600,000 distinct CDR3 sequences, with about 20% appearing a single time and 47% taken by the ten largest. The sequenced sample was blood. The receptors come from a man aged 35 to 55 with Graves' ophthalmopathy. The CDR3 runs from the conserved cysteine through the conserved F or W. The D gene is left open where the match is weak. A row's size may be missing; if present it is once, few, many or a size class.

v_gene	abundance	d_gene	j_gene	len	CDR3nt	CDR3aa
TRBV30	few	.	TRBJ1-1	14	TGTGCCTGGATACCGGGACTTTCTAACACTGAAGCTTTCTTT	CAWIPGLSNTEAFF
TRBV20-1	.	.	TRBJ2-5	14	TGCAGTGCTCGGCCAGGGACCTACCAAGAGACCCAGTACTTC	CSARPGTYQETQYF
TRBV5-4	.	.	TRBJ1-1	13	TGTGCCAGCACCGTGACAGGTGACTCTGAAGCTTTCTTT	CASTVTGDSEAFF
TRBV28	.	TRBD1	TRBJ2-2	14	TGTGCCAGCAGGGGGACAGGGGGTAGCGGGGAGCTGTTTTTT	CASRGTGGSGELFF
TRBV6-1	.	TRBD2	TRBJ2-4	16	TGTGCCAGCAGTGAAGCCCTAGCGGGTGGAGGGAACATTCAGTACTTC	CASSEALAGGGNIQYF
TRBV9	few	TRBD1	TRBJ1-6	15	TGTGCCAGCAGCGTAGCTCAGGGGGCGAGTTCACCCCTCCACTTT	CASSVAQGASSPLHF
TRBV7-2	many	.	TRBJ2-3	15	TGTGCCAGCAGCTTAAGTCCAGCTCGATCAGATACGCAGTATTTT	CASSLSPARSDTQYF
TRBV27	few	TRBD1	TRBJ1-1	14	TGTGCCAGCAGTTTACTAACAGGGGCGGCTGAAGCTTTCTTT	CASSLLTGAAEAFF
TRBV20-1	.	.	TRBJ1-1	13	TGCAGTGCTAGAGTAACGGGGAACACTGAAGCTTTCTTT	CSARVTGNTEAFF
TRBV12-3/TRBV12-4	many	.	TRBJ2-1	15	TGTGCCAGCAGTTTCCGGTCCTCATCAGGGGTTGAGCAGTTCTTC	CASSFRSSSGVEQFF